The 25 T cell receptor beta chains given below trace back to one sample, sequenced in a study of CD8+ T cells in alopecia areata. The treatment here: oral pan-JAK inhibitor, 5-10 mg twice daily. The sequencing template was cDNA reverse transcribed from extracted RNA. The table came from immunoSEQ multiplex PCR; TCRdb's copy has only in-frame clones and leaves some out. The sample has some 220,000 clones, less than 75% seen once. This sample comprised CD4+ T cells sorted from blood, obtained at week 4, from a patient treated with tofacitinib. The receptors come from a human donor with alopecia areata.

This clone has a single count. This chain connects TRBV27 to TRBJ1-2; D may be TRBD1 (6 bases). The germline V and J ends were trimmed by 5 bases and 4 bases, with 11 bases remaining between them. Germline CDR1 is MNHEY and CDR2 is SMNVEV (reference sequence). The CDR3 runs 13 residues. CDR3 sequence reads: CASSTGKGYGYTF. The CDR3 DNA follows: TGTGCCAGCAGTACAGGGAAAGGCTATGGCTACACCTTC.

The V gene is TRBV2, the J gene TRBJ2-3; D unclear. CDR1 is SNHLY, CDR2 FYNNEI, per germline. Between the trimmed V and J ends, which lost 3 bases and 2 bases, there was a span of 3 bases. The CDR3 has 12 residues. The CDR3 DNA sequence: TGTGCCAGCAGTGAGATCACAGATACGCAGTATTTT. Translating gives CASSEITDTQYF. The entire variable domain, with the rest obtained from reference TRBV2 and TRBJ2-3, is as follows: EPEVTQTPSHQVTQMGQEVILRCVPISNHLYFYWYRQILGQKVEFLVSFYNNEISEKSEIFDDQFSVERPDGSNFTLKIRSTKLEDSAMYFCASSEITDTQYFGPGTRLTVL.

V is TRBV7-9 and J is TRBJ2-2; the match to TRBD1 covers 7 bases. From germline, CDR1 is SEHNR and CDR2 FQNEAQ (reference sequence). The CDR3 totals 15 residues. V lost 7 bases and J lost 1; bases outside the gene matches: 6. This CDR3 is CASTNRTGNTGELFF. For the CDR3, the DNA is TGTGCCAGCACCAACAGGACAGGGAACACCGGGGAGCTGTTTTTT.

The chain carries TRBV11-2 and TRBJ2-3; 16 bases agree with TRBD2. This CDR3 region has 17 residues. From germline, CDR1 is SGHAT and CDR2 FQNNGV. The ends lost 3 bases at V and 5 bases at J; junction bases unmatched: 5. The CDR3 is CASSFGTSGGARDTQYF. The DNA of the CDR3 is TGTGCCAGCAGCTTCGGGACTAGCGGGGGGGCTCGAGATACGCAGTATTTT.

The rearrangement joins TRBV2 to TRBJ1-5, with 7 nucleotides matching TRBD1. The germline V gene encodes CDR1 SNHLY and CDR2 FYNNEI. This CDR3 region has 15 residues. V gave up 6 bases and J gave up 5 bases; unmatched junction bases: 10. The CDR3 DNA reads as TGTGCCAGCAGCCCCCAGGGACAGCTTTATCAGCCCCAGCATTTT. As protein: CASSPQGQLYQPQHF.

The chain joins TRBV7-2 to TRBJ1-1; D uncertain. The CDR3 is 15 residues long. CDR1 is SGHTA, CDR2 FQGNSA, per germline. V was cut by 2 bases and J by 0 bases, with 10 bases left in between. CDR3 residues: CASSLLPQVNTEAFF. The CDR3 DNA sequence: TGTGCCAGCAGCTTACTCCCTCAAGTGAACACTGAAGCTTTCTTT. Based on the CDR3 plus reference TRBV7-2 and TRBJ1-1, the full variable domain is GAGVSQSPSNKVTEKGKDVELRCDPISGHTALYWYRQSLGQGLEFLIYFQGNSAPDKSGLPSDRFSAERTGGSVSTLTIQRTQQEDSAVYLCASSLLPQVNTEAFFGQGTRLTVV.

This clone was seen repeatedly, ten times or more. The chain uses TRBV5-1 and TRBJ2-3; TRBD2 is a possible D gene (7 bases). The CDR3 spans 17 residues. The V and J ends lost 0 bases and 1 base respectively, with 15 bases between them. Germline-derived CDR1 and CDR2 are SGHRS and YFSETQ. In nucleotides, the CDR3 is TGCGCCAGCAGCTTGGAACTACGGGGGGCCGGCACAGATACGCAGTATTTT. It codes for CASSLELRGAGTDTQYF.

The chain links TRBV7-2 to TRBJ1-2, with 8 bases aligning to TRBD1. V was pared by 9 bases and J by 1 base, with 10 bases of the junction left unmatched. CDR1 SGHTA and CDR2 FQGNSA come from the germline V gene. The CDR3 sequence is 15 residues long. The CDR3 coding sequence is TGTGCCAGTCAAAGCCAGGGGGCGGATAACTATGGCTACACCTTC. Translating gives CASQSQGADNYGYTF.

This clone came up a few times. This sequence joins TRBV11-3 and TRBJ2-5; the D is unclear. This CDR3 is 14 amino acids long. Germline values: CDR1 SGHNT, CDR2 YENEEA. V shed 2 bases and J shed 5 bases, with 12 bases lying between them. The CDR3 spells CASSLSLGRETQYF. The CDR3 DNA reads as TGTGCCAGCAGCTTAAGTCTGGGTCGCGAGACCCAGTACTTC.

The chain links TRBV29-1 to TRBJ1-1; tentative D call: TRBD1 (5 bases). Germline V gene lookup returns CDR1 SQVTM and CDR2 ANQGSEA. The length of the CDR3 is 14 residues. The ends were cut back, 5 bases at V and 0 bases at J, with 13 bases in the middle. CDR3 bases: TGCAGCGTTCACGGAGGGGTGCTGAACACTGAAGCTTTCTTT. It codes for CSVHGGVLNTEAFF. Full variable domain (outside the CDR3, taken from reference TRBV29-1 and TRBJ1-1): SAVISQKPSRDICQRGTSLTIQCQVDSQVTMMFWYRQQPGQSLTLIATANQGSEATYESGFVIDKFPISRPNLTFSTLTVSNMSPEDSSIYLCSVHGGVLNTEAFFGQGTRLTVV.

The chain combines TRBV6-6 with TRBJ2-7, with D unresolved. Germline values: CDR1 MNHNY, CDR2 SVGAGI (reference sequence). The V gene lost 8 bases and the J gene lost 6 bases, with 17 bases spanning the gap. CDR3 size: 13 residues. The CDR3 is CASLPRSLGEQYF. The CDR3 nucleotides read TGTGCCAGCCTCCCCAGAAGTTTGGGCGAGCAGTACTTC.

This clone was counted ten times or more. V and J are TRBV10-2 and TRBJ2-2; 10 nucleotides match TRBD1. The germline V gene has CDR1 WSHSY and CDR2 SAAADI. This CDR3 is built from 16 residues. Unmatched junction bases numbered 6, after V lost 4 bases and J lost 4 bases. The CDR3 protein is CASSGDRGGRTGELFF. The DNA of the CDR3 is TGCGCCAGCAGTGGGGACAGGGGAGGTCGCACCGGGGAGCTGTTTTTT.

This clone was detected many times. This sequence joins TRBV18 and TRBJ2-3, with 14 bases identical to TRBD2. J gave up 1 base and V 3 bases, and 6 bases lay outside the gene matches. The CDR3 totals 18 residues. The germline gives CDR1 KGHSH, CDR2 LQKENI. The DNA of the CDR3 is TGTGCCAGCTCACCCGGGACTAGCGGGGGTCCAGGCACAGATACGCAGTATTTT. This encodes CASSPGTSGGPGTDTQYF.

This clone was seen at least ten times. The V gene is TRBV29-1, the J gene TRBJ2-1; D is perhaps TRBD2 (8 bases). V lost 1 base and J 8 bases, leaving 12 bases between the germline ends. Germline V gene lookup returns CDR1 SQVTM and CDR2 ANQGSEA. This CDR3 spans 13 amino acids. The DNA for the CDR3 is TGCAGCGTTGAAGCGGGAGGGGGCGATGAGCAGTTCTTC. The encoded protein is CSVEAGGGDEQFF.

This rearrangement joins TRBV7-2 to TRBJ2-7, with TRBD2 identical over 9 bases. The CDR3 totals 18 residues. Germline V gene sequence: CDR1 SGHTA, CDR2 FQGNSA. With V trimmed by 5 bases and J by 9 bases, 23 bases remained unmatched. The CDR3 nucleotides read TGTGCCAGCAGCCAGAGGACTAGCGTGATTTCCCCTCTCAGGGGGCAGTACTTC. Translating it yields CASSQRTSVISPLRGQYF.

The chain links TRBV11-2 to TRBJ1-4; D is unclear. CDR3 size: 12 residues. Trimming cost V 7 bases and J 6 bases, with 9 bases left between them. The germline V gene has CDR1 SGHAT and CDR2 FQNNGV. The CDR3 is CASTGVDEKLFF. The CDR3 bases are TGTGCCAGCACAGGAGTGGATGAAAAACTGTTTTTT. The full variable domain, rest sourced from reference TRBV11-2 and TRBJ1-4, is EAGVAQSPRYKIIEKRQSVAFWCNPISGHATLYWYQQILGQGPKLLIQFQNNGVVDDSQLPKDRFSAERLKGVDSTLKIQPAKLEDSAVYLCASTGVDEKLFFGSGTQLSVL.

This clone came up a few times. V usage is TRBV10-3 and J usage is TRBJ2-3, with TRBD2 as a possible D gene (6 bases). Trimming cost V 9 bases and J 1 base, with 14 bases left between them. This CDR3 is 14 amino acids long. Germline V gene sequence: CDR1 ENHRY, CDR2 SYGVKD. In DNA form, the CDR3 reads TGTGCCATTCGGGACTCTGGGCGCACAGATACGCAGTATTTT. This sequence encodes CAIRDSGRTDTQYF.

The chain has TRBV29-1 and TRBJ2-2; a possible D gene is TRBD2 (6 bases). Germline V CDR1 and CDR2: SQVTM, ANQGSEA. The V gene lost 3 bases and the J gene lost 7 bases, with 12 bases spanning the gap. CDR3 length equals 13 residues. For the CDR3, the DNA is TGCAGCGTTGATGACGGAGGGATCGGGGAGCTGTTTTTT. This codes for CSVDDGGIGELFF.

The gene calls are TRBV27 and TRBJ1-1, with no clear D. Germline loops: CDR1 MNHEY, CDR2 SMNVEV (reference sequence). This CDR3 comprises 15 residues. Trimming left V 4 bases short and J 0 bases short, with 12 bases between. CDR3 coding DNA: TGTGCCAGCAGTTCCACGACACGTATGAACACTGAAGCTTTCTTT. Amino acid sequence: CASSSTTRMNTEAFF.

The chain joins TRBV5-1 to TRBJ1-6, with D hard to call. CDR3 length equals 15 residues. The germline CDR1 and CDR2 sequences are SGHRS and YFSETQ. The germline V and J ends were trimmed by 0 bases and 5 bases, with 9 bases remaining between them. The CDR3 sequence: CASSLELQNNSPLHF. The DNA of the CDR3 is TGCGCCAGCAGCTTGGAACTACAAAATAATTCACCCCTCCACTTT.

The chain has TRBV6-5 and TRBJ2-5; 8 bases match TRBD1. The junction had 9 bases not matched to a gene; V was cut back by 4 bases and J by 2 bases. The CDR3 spans 16 residues. CDR1 is MNHEY, CDR2 SVGAGI, per germline. CDR3 protein: CASSSLLRTGQETQYF. In DNA, the CDR3 is TGTGCCAGCAGTTCCCTCCTACGGACAGGGCAAGAGACCCAGTACTTC.

In its sample, this clone was seen a few times. The V call is TRBV7-3, the J call TRBJ2-1; D tentatively fits TRBD1 or TRBD2 (5 bases each). V was cut by 6 bases and J by 5 bases, with 11 bases left in between. Per the germline V gene, CDR1 is SGHTA and CDR2 is FQGTGA. CDR3 length: 13 residues. CDR3 coding DNA: TGTGCCAGCAGAAAGGGACCTCACAATGAGCAGTTCTTC. Residues: CASRKGPHNEQFF.

This chain uses TRBV27 with TRBJ2-7; D gene unclear. The germline V gene encodes CDR1 MNHEY and CDR2 SMNVEV (reference sequence). The CDR3 covers 13 residues. V was pared by 5 bases and J by 6 bases, with 14 bases between. CDR3 loop: CASSPAGSVEQYF. The CDR3 DNA sequence: TGTGCCAGCAGTCCAGCCGGTTCGGTCGAGCAGTACTTC.

The rearrangement joins TRBV6-4 to TRBJ2-1; 12 nucleotides align to TRBD2. CDR1 and CDR2 (germline): MRHNA, SNTAGT. V lost 6 bases, J lost 5 bases, and 5 bases stayed unmatched. The CDR3 extends over 15 amino acids. CDR3 sequence reads: CASSTTSGGHNEQFF. In DNA form, the CDR3 reads TGTGCCAGCAGCACGACTAGCGGGGGACACAATGAGCAGTTCTTC.

The genes are TRBV6-1 and TRBJ1-6; D gene uncertain. The germline V and J ends were trimmed by 5 bases and 11 bases, with 10 bases remaining between them. This CDR3 contains 12 residues. Per the germline V gene, CDR1 is MNHNS and CDR2 is SASEGT. CDR3 sequence reads: CASSQDAPPLHF. DNA for the CDR3: TGTGCCAGCAGTCAAGATGCGCCACCCCTCCACTTT.